Sequencing of this TCR beta chain was carried out in a study of cytomegalovirus exposure and HLA in healthy donors. The CDR3 is made up of 14 amino acids. Germline loops: CDR1 SEHNR, CDR2 FQNEAQ (reference sequence). V lost 6 bases, J lost 5 bases, and 16 bases lay in between. Data came from immunoSEQ multiplex PCR; TCRdb stores just in-frame clones and leaves some out. Of around 300,000 clones listed, nearly 90% are singletons. The sequenced sample was PBMCs. The source of this sequence is a man aged 25 to 40 in good health and CMV-seronegative. V usage is TRBV7-9 and J usage is TRBJ2-5; a possible D gene is TRBD2 (7 bases). CDR3 sequence: CASRNGGPSETQYF. The DNA for the CDR3 is TGTGCCAGCAGGAACGGGGGGCCCAGTGAGACCCAGTACTTC. The variable domain in full, completed from reference TRBV7-9 and TRBJ2-5, reads DTGVSQNPRHKITKRGQNVTFRCDPISEHNRLYWYRQTLGQGPEFLTYFQNEAQLEKSRLLSDRFSAERPKGSFSTLEIQRTEQGDSAMYLCASRNGGPSETQYFGPGTRLLVL.